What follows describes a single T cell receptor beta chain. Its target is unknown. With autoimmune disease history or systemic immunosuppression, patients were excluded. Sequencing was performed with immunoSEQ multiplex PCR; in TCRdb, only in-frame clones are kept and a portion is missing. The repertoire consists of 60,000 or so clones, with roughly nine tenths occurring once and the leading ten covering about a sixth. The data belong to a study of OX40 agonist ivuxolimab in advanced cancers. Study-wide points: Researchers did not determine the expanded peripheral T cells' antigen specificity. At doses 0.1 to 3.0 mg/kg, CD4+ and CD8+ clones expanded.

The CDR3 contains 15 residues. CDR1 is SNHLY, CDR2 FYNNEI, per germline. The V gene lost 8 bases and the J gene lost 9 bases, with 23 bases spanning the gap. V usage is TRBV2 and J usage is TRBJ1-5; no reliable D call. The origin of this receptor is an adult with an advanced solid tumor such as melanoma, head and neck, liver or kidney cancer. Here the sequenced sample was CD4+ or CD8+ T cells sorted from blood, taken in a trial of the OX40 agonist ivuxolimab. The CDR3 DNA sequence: TGTGCCAGCCTACCTCCGGGCCCCCCTGAGGGGCCCCAGCATTTT. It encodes CASLPPGPPEGPQHF.